This T cell receptor beta chain was profiled in a study of monozygotic twins with inflammatory bowel disease. The study, taken as a whole, reports: Differing T cell subtypes remained indistinguishable. Lower TCRbeta diversity (inverse Simpson) was seen in IBD patients than in healthy co-twins.

A remark on this clonotype: Its cognate antigen is unknown.

CDR1 is SNHLY, CDR2 FYNNEI, per germline. The CDR3 runs to 16 residues. A template switching step added UMIs, each with a 6-nucleotide sample barcode. Following a re-call of the 5' RACE reads, TCRdb has one entry per CDR3 protein and lacks DNA. The specimen's table records under 150,000 distinct CDR3 sequences. The chain couples TRBV2 to TRBJ2-7; the D gene TCRdb calls, TRBD1, cannot be checked with no DNA. The sample taken for sequencing was blood. This receptor was identified in a human donor with ulcerative colitis or Crohn's disease, or a healthy co-twin of an affected twin (not recorded which). The CDR3 is CASRITAGAESYEQYF.